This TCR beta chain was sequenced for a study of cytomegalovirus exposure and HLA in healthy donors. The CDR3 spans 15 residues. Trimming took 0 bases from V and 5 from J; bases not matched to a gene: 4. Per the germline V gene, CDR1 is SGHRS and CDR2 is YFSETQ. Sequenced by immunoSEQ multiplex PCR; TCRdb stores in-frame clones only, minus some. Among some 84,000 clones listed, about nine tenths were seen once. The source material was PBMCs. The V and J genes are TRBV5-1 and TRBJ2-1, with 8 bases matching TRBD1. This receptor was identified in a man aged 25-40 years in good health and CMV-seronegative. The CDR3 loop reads CASSLGTGNHNEQFF. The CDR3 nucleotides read TGCGCCAGCAGCTTGGGGACAGGGAACCACAATGAGCAGTTCTTC.